This TCR beta chain was found in a study of T cells expressing NK-cell markers (dated by TCRdb to about 2020). With respect to the entire study: About 8 donors provided sorted CD3+CD56+NKG2C+, CD3+CD56+NKG2C- and CD3+CD56-NKG2C+ T-cell subsets, whose TCR beta-chain repertoires were profiled. Seven of the eight sequenced donors were HCMV-seropositive and one was HCMV-seronegative. The study sequenced eight donors, all healthy volunteers chosen at random: three men and five women. The libraries were sequenced on Illumina HiSeq 2000/2500, MiSeq or NextSeq, producing 2 x 150 bp reads. Findings and caveats that apply to the study as a whole: It remained unclear whether the expanded NKG2C-expressing T cell clones were specific for HCMV antigens. Those dominant clonotypes were again the most abundant among CD3+CD56-NKG2C+ cells in several donors, at roughly 25-60.1%. In six donors, the dominant CD3+CD56+NKG2C+ clonotypes were among the top 10 CD8+ clonotypes and accounted for about 1.0-7.5% of CD8+ T cells.

HCMV-specific IgG was detected in serum with a commercial ELISA kit to determine HCMV serostatus. Peripheral blood mononuclear cells were isolated from blood by Ficoll density gradient centrifugation. The germline V gene encodes CDR1 SGHAT and CDR2 FQNNGV. The CDR3 measures 18 amino acids from cysteine to phenylalanine. DNA is not recorded here. Sequencer: Illumina HiSeq 2000. 5'RACE template switching, by which a universal primer site and unique molecular identifiers were added, was used to make TCR beta cDNA libraries. Synthesis of cDNA was primed from the TCR beta constant segment and was followed by two consecutive PCR amplification steps. Per the authors' processing: Reads were demultiplexed and grouped by UMI with MIGEC, and clonotypes were assembled and quantified with MiTCR. To exclude erroneous sequences, any TCR cDNA sequence not supported by at least two reads was discarded. Downstream repertoire analysis used the tcR package, and clonotypes were matched across fractions by CDR3 nucleotide sequence plus V segment. VDJmatch was used to annotate antigen specificity against VDJdb, with one amino acid substitution allowed in CDR3. Reprocessed by TCRdb, the reads give a single entry per CDR3 protein sequence, without DNA. The V and J calls, along with clone size, are taken from TCRdb and not from the paper's own processing. This specimen's table enumerates approximately 380,000 distinct CDR3 sequences. In total, the top ten clones hold 5.2% of the sample.

Turning to this clonotype: Its antigen remains undetermined.

The source is a man between 18 and 69 years old in good health. The sample was blood T cells: a sorted CD56 or NKG2C T cell subset, CD4+ or CD8+ T cells, or bulk PBMC T cells (not recorded which). The chain is assembled from TRBV11-2 and TRBJ2-1; lacking DNA, the TRBD2 call made by TCRdb goes unchecked. The CDR3 protein: CASSLGILRGVSYNEQFF.